One and the same sample provided the 21 T cell receptor beta chains below, sequenced in a study of response to subunit inactivated influenza vaccine. TCRdb re-called the RT-PCR reads through MiXCR, storing one row per CDR3 protein. The data show 450,000 to 600,000 distinct CDR3 sequences, roughly 8.2% seen once. Here the sequenced sample was PBMCs from blood, taken around 2 years after vaccination. These receptor sequences come from a man aged 45 to 75 who received an inactivated influenza vaccine.

In its sample, this clonotype was seen a few times. J is TRBJ1-5 and V is TRBV27, with 7 bases identical to TRBD1. The CDR3 contains 15 residues. Germline V gene data show CDR1 as MNHEY and CDR2 as SMNVEV (reference sequence). Unmatched junction bases numbered 7, after V lost 5 bases and J lost 3 bases. The CDR3 DNA reads TGTGCCAGCAGTCGGGGTACAGGGGCCAATCAGCCCCAGCATTTT. This codes for CASSRGTGANQPQHF.

The J gene is TRBJ2-7, the V gene TRBV20-1; TRBD1 agrees at 10 bases. CDR3 length equals 15 residues. V lost 5 bases, J lost 3 bases, and 10 bases stayed unmatched. CDR1 DFQATT and CDR2 SNEGSKA come from the germline V gene (reference sequence). The CDR3 nucleotides are TGCAGTGCTTGGGGGGATGACAGGGGGCACTACGAGCAGTACTTC. Its protein is CSAWGDDRGHYEQYF.

This clonotype was found many times. The chain uses TRBV4-2 and TRBJ2-7; either TRBD1 or TRBD2 may supply D (5 bases each). The CDR3 runs 14 residues. The germline V gene has CDR1 LGHNA and CDR2 YNFKEQ. Between the trimmed V and J ends, which lost 1 base and 1 base, there was a span of 8 bases. The CDR3 region has the DNA TGTGCCAGCAGCCAAGGTGGGGGATCCTACGAGCAGTACTTC. Its protein product is CASSQGGGSYEQYF.

The chain recombines TRBV7-2 with TRBJ1-1; D is undetermined. Germline CDR1 SGHTA, CDR2 FQGNSA. The CDR3 covers 14 residues. V lost 4 bases and J lost 1, with 10 bases in between. The CDR3 here is CASSYRTANTEAFF. CDR3 DNA: TGTGCCAGCAGCTACCGGACGGCGAACACTGAAGCTTTCTTT.

This rearrangement joins TRBV2 to TRBJ2-2; D may be TRBD1 (5 bases). Trimming took off 4 bases at V and 3 bases at J, with 12 bases between the two ends. There are 15 residues in the CDR3. Germline CDR1 reads SNHLY; CDR2 reads FYNNEI. As DNA, the CDR3 is TGTGCCAGCAGTGTAAGGGGCGCGTACACCGGGGAGCTGTTTTTT. This encodes CASSVRGAYTGELFF.

Many counts were recorded for this clonotype. The V and J genes are TRBV6-5 and TRBJ1-2; TRBD1 matches 7 bases. The CDR3 covers 16 residues. V lost 0 bases, J lost 2 bases, and 6 bases stayed unmatched. Germline assignment: CDR1 MNHEY and CDR2 SVGAGI. The CDR3 is CASSYSAAGGNYGYTF. CDR3 DNA sequence: TGTGCCAGCAGTTACTCCGCGGCAGGGGGGAACTATGGCTACACCTTC.

The CDR3 here is CASSQDLSRGPLNEQFF. CDR3 sequence (DNA): TGTGCCAGCAGCCAAGATCTTTCCCGGGGACCCCTCAATGAGCAGTTCTTC. This chain connects TRBV3-1 to TRBJ2-1; perhaps D is TRBD1 or TRBD2 (5 bases each). Trimming removed 0 bases at V and 6 bases at J, with 18 bases between. Germline V gene data show CDR1 as LGHDT and CDR2 as YNNKEL (reference sequence). The CDR3 has 17 amino acids.

The rearrangement joins TRBV20-1 to TRBJ2-3; TRBD2 matches at 10 bases. This CDR3 is 15 amino acids long. With V trimmed by 2 bases and J by 5 bases, 7 bases remained unmatched. Germline-derived CDR1 and CDR2 are DFQATT and SNEGSKA (reference sequence). CDR3 amino acids: CSARRPSGRQDTQYF. The CDR3 bases are TGCAGTGCTAGACGCCCTAGCGGGAGACAAGATACGCAGTATTTT.

J is TRBJ1-5 and V is TRBV21-1; the table's D call of TRBD1 was not tested on the DNA. TRBV21-1 is described as a pseudogene. CDR3 length: 17 residues. The CDR3 bases are TGTGCCAGCAGCGCCAAAAGGGCAACAGGGGGCCATCAGCCCCAGCATTTT. This gives the protein CASSAKRATGGHQPQHF.

V is TRBV5-1 and J is TRBJ2-5, with D possibly being TRBD1 or TRBD2 (6 bases each). CDR3 size: 13 residues. Per germline, CDR1 SGHRS and CDR2 YFSETQ. Trimming removed 4 bases from V and 5 bases from J, with 12 bases in between. The CDR3 loop is CASSPGARETQYF. The CDR3 DNA follows: TGCGCCAGCAGCCCGGGGGCGAGGGAGACCCAGTACTTC.

This clonotype was seen more than once but under ten times. V gene TRBV30 combines with J gene TRBJ2-7, with 7 bases that match TRBD1. CDR3 size: 14 residues. Germline V gene sequence: CDR1 GTSNPN, CDR2 SVGIG (reference sequence). The J segment lost 2 bases and the V segment lost 3 bases, leaving 7 bases of the junction unmatched. The CDR3 is CAWSAVQGAYEQYF. DNA of the CDR3: TGTGCCTGGAGCGCGGTTCAGGGGGCCTACGAGCAGTACTTC.

This clonotype was observed at least ten times. The J gene is TRBJ1-2, the V gene TRBV7-2; possible D gene TRBD1, 5 bases. Germline loops: CDR1 SGHTA, CDR2 FQGNSA. Trimming cost V 5 bases and J 0 bases, with 10 bases left between them. This CDR3 contains 14 residues. CDR3 nucleotides: TGTGCCAGCAGCCCAGGGCCGACTAACTATGGCTACACCTTC. It yields the protein CASSPGPTNYGYTF.

In its sample, this clonotype was seen once. In nucleotides, the CDR3 is TGTGCCAGCAGCCAAGGGACAACCGGGGCCAACGTCCTGACTTTC. It encodes CASSQGTTGANVLTF. The genes are TRBV3-1 and TRBJ2-6; tentatively, D is TRBD1 (5 bases). V was pared by 1 base and J by 4 bases, with 8 bases between. CDR3 length equals 15 residues. Germline CDR1 is LGHDT and CDR2 is YNNKEL (reference sequence).

This clonotype was picked up a small number of times. The chain combines TRBV12-3 or TRBV12-4 with TRBJ2-7, with TRBD1 matching 11 bases. The CDR3 has 15 amino acids. V dropped 5 bases and J dropped 6; count of bases not matched to a gene: 9. CDR3 bases: TGTGCCAGCAGTCCGACCCACGGGACAGGGGGCGAGCAGTACTTC. This encodes CASSPTHGTGGEQYF.

This clonotype was recorded a few times. The V gene is TRBV29-1, the J gene TRBJ1-1; D might be TRBD1 (6 bases). There are 13 residues in the CDR3. Trimming removed 4 bases at V and 1 base at J, with 10 bases between. Germline loops: CDR1 SQVTM, CDR2 ANQGSEA. CDR3: CSVGEGQNTEAFF. As DNA, the CDR3 is TGCAGCGTTGGGGAGGGACAGAACACTGAAGCTTTCTTT.

V is TRBV12-3 or TRBV12-4 and J is TRBJ2-5; tentative D call: TRBD2 (6 bases). CDR3 length: 12 residues. The V gene lost 7 bases and the J gene lost 2 bases, with 8 bases spanning the gap. The CDR3 here is CASTRGQETQYF. CDR3 bases: TGTGCCAGCACACGGGGGCAAGAGACCCAGTACTTC.

This clonotype has ten or more counts. CDR3 coding DNA: TGTGCCAGCAGTTCGGGAGGGCCTCACCACATTCAGTACTTC. Translated, it gives CASSSGGPHHIQYF. This sequence joins TRBV12-3 or TRBV12-4 and TRBJ2-4; 8 nucleotides match TRBD2. There are 14 residues in the CDR3. V was pared by 4 bases and J by 8 bases, with 7 bases of the junction left unmatched.

This chain uses TRBV5-1 with TRBJ2-4; D is unclear. Germline-derived CDR1 and CDR2 are SGHRS and YFSETQ. This CDR3 region has 15 residues. V shed 0 bases and J shed 6 bases, with 13 bases lying between them. The CDR3 loop reads CASSLEGVRINIQYF. The CDR3 DNA reads as TGCGCCAGCAGCTTGGAAGGAGTGCGGATAAACATTCAGTACTTC. Drawing the rest from reference TRBV5-1 and TRBJ2-4, the complete variable domain is KAGVTQTPRYLIKTRGQQVTLSCSPISGHRSVSWYQQTPGQGLQFLFEYFSETQRNKGNFPGRFSGRQFSNSRSEMNVSTLELGDSALYLCASSLEGVRINIQYFGAGTRLSVL.

In this sample, this clonotype turned up many times. J is TRBJ2-5 and V is TRBV29-1, with a possible D match to TRBD2 (5 bases). Germline V lookup: CDR1 SQVTM, CDR2 ANQGSEA. V was pared by 4 bases and J by 5 bases, with 14 bases between. The CDR3 spans 13 residues. CDR3 DNA: TGCAGCGTTGCAGAAACTAGGAAGGAGACCCAGTACTTC. The encoded protein is CSVAETRKETQYF.

This clonotype occurred a few times. This chain connects TRBV4-3 to TRBJ2-7; TRBD2 matches at 7 bases. V lost 0 bases to trimming and J lost 2 bases; unmatched junction nucleotides: 10. This CDR3 region has 17 residues. Germline V CDR1 and CDR2: LGHNA, YSLEER. CDR3 nucleotides: TGCGCCAGCAGCCAAGATTGGGGGGGAAGTCCCACCTACGAGCAGTACTTC. Its translation: CASSQDWGGSPTYEQYF.

The rearrangement links TRBV7-8 to TRBJ2-1; tentative D call: TRBD1 (6 bases). In germline, CDR1 is SGHVS, CDR2 FQNEAQ. V dropped 1 base and J dropped 6 bases, with 10 bases sitting between them. This CDR3 region has 14 residues. CDR3 sequence reads: CASSLDRVGNEQFF. In DNA, the CDR3 is TGTGCCAGCAGCTTAGACAGGGTAGGCAATGAGCAGTTCTTC.